This entry lists 29 T cell receptor beta chains sequenced from one sample in a study of regulatory T cells in long-lasting Graves disease. Sequencing libraries for TCR beta were prepared with iRepertoire HTBI primers and Arm-PCR of CDR3 regions. TCRdb re-analysed the multiplex PCR reads in MiXCR, keeping a single row per CDR3 protein. The sample lists around 300,000 distinct CDR3 sequences, around 20% occurring once. Sample time point: persistent/refractory GD, antithyroid drugs over 5 years with positive TRAb. From RNA extracted from PBMCs, the TCR library was made. This specimen consisted of peripheral blood mononuclear cells (PBMCs), obtained when the disease was refractory, from a patient treated with antithyroid drugs. These receptors were collected from a female donor with Graves disease.

V and J are TRBV10-3 and TRBJ1-1; D is uncertain. The CDR3 spans 13 residues. Trimming took off 7 bases at V and 1 base at J, with 10 bases between the two ends. The germline V gene encodes CDR1 ENHRY and CDR2 SYGVKD. CDR3 region: CAITPGPNTEAFF. Written as DNA, the CDR3 is TGTGCCATCACTCCGGGCCCGAACACTGAAGCTTTCTTT.

This sequence joins TRBV29-1 and TRBJ2-7; 13 nucleotides agree with TRBD2. Germline V gene sequence: CDR1 SQVTM, CDR2 ANQGSEA. J was trimmed by 0 bases and V by 5 bases; bases with no gene match: 13. The CDR3 has 18 amino acids. The CDR3 is CSVPEPGLAGSSSYEQYF. CDR3 in DNA: TGCAGCGTTCCCGAACCGGGACTAGCGGGATCGAGCTCCTACGAGCAGTACTTC.

DNA of the CDR3: TGTGCCATCGGGGTGCGACAGGGGGACACTGAAGCTTTCTTT. The encoded protein is CAIGVRQGDTEAFF. The rearrangement uses TRBV10-3 and TRBJ1-1, with 9 nucleotides matching TRBD1. The CDR3 has 14 amino acids. With V trimmed by 8 bases and J by 3 bases, 7 bases remained unmatched. CDR1 is ENHRY and CDR2 is SYGVKD in the germline V gene.

The CDR3 reads CASSLAAQYEQYF. CDR3 DNA: TGTGCCAGCAGCTTAGCGGCACAGTACGAGCAGTACTTC. The gene calls are TRBV7-9 and TRBJ2-7; D not certain. The CDR3 has 13 amino acids. CDR1 SEHNR and CDR2 FQNEAQ come from the germline V gene (reference sequence). The V gene lost 0 bases and the J gene lost 4 bases, with 7 bases spanning the gap.

In this sample, this clonotype turned up a few times. The V call is TRBV10-3, the J call TRBJ1-6; a possible D gene is TRBD1 (5 bases). Germline lookup yields CDR1 ENHRY and CDR2 SYGVKD. The CDR3 is 17 residues long. The V and J ends lost 0 bases and 6 bases respectively, with 15 bases between them. CDR3 coding DNA: TGTGCCATCAGTGAGTCGATCGGGGGTTCAGTTAATTCACCCCTCCACTTT. This translates into CAISESIGGSVNSPLHF.

This clonotype occurred a few times. This CDR3 reads CASSTAAYEQYF. Written as DNA, the CDR3 is TGTGCCAGCAGTACCGCAGCCTACGAGCAGTACTTC. The chain has TRBV6-1 and TRBJ2-7, with D unresolved. V was clipped by 5 bases and J by 2 bases, with 7 bases between them. The germline CDR1 and CDR2 sequences are MNHNS and SASEGT. The CDR3 length is 12 residues.

In its sample, this clonotype was seen a few times. A much larger clone differs from this one at a single base, so this may be a read error. The chain links TRBV2 to TRBJ1-5; D may be TRBD1 (6 bases). This CDR3 is 16 amino acids long. CDR1 is SNHLY and CDR2 is FYNNEI in the germline V gene. CDR3 nucleotides: TGTGCCAGCAGCTACCGCGGGACACCTAGCAATCAGCTCCAGCATTTT. It is translated as CASSYRGTPSNQLQHF.

The V gene is TRBV7-8, the J gene TRBJ2-7, with D perhaps matching TRBD2 (6 bases). V lost 3 bases to trimming and J lost 1 base, with 16 bases between them. From germline, CDR1 is SGHVS and CDR2 FQNEAQ. This CDR3 spans 16 amino acids. DNA of the CDR3: TGTGCCAGCAGCTTGAGGTCCGGGAGTCCATCCTACGAGCAGTACTTC. The encoded protein is CASSLRSGSPSYEQYF.

This clonotype showed up many times. The gene calls are TRBV30 and TRBJ2-7; TRBD1 agrees at 8 bases. CDR1 GTSNPN and CDR2 SVGIG come from the germline V gene (reference sequence). V lost 4 bases, J lost 4 bases, and 9 bases stayed unmatched. The CDR3 extends over 14 amino acids. CDR3 region: CAWITAGGTYEQYF. Written as DNA, the CDR3 is TGTGCCTGGATAACCGCAGGGGGCACATACGAGCAGTACTTC.

This clonotype was found a few times. The chain links TRBV7-8 to TRBJ2-7; 7 positions match TRBD2. Germline trimming cut 7 bases from V and 0 bases from J; bases unmatched to any gene: 3. Per germline, CDR1 SGHVS and CDR2 FQNEAQ. The CDR3 loop spans 13 amino acids. The CDR3 sequence is CASTRDYSYEQYF. DNA for the CDR3: TGTGCCAGCACTCGGGACTACTCCTACGAGCAGTACTTC.

This clonotype was picked up a small number of times. The chain uses TRBV7-8 and TRBJ2-5; D is undetermined. The germline V gene has CDR1 SGHVS and CDR2 FQNEAQ. The CDR3 totals 13 residues. Trimming shortened V by 5 bases and J by 4 bases, and 11 bases separated the two germline ends. CDR3 nucleotide sequence: TGTGCCAGCAGCCTCGACATCGTAGAGACCCAGTACTTC. Residues: CASSLDIVETQYF.

This clonotype has a count of ten or more. The chain has TRBV12-3 or TRBV12-4 and TRBJ1-1, with 11 positions matching TRBD1. V trimming: 5 bases; J trimming: 3 bases; junction bases outside the gene matches: 8. This CDR3 region has 16 residues. Written as DNA, the CDR3 is TGTGCCAGCAGTCCCGGGACAGGGGGGAGGGACACTGAAGCTTTCTTT. Residues: CASSPGTGGRDTEAFF.

This clonotype was counted at least ten times. The chain couples TRBV7-2 to TRBJ1-5; perhaps TRBD1 as D (5 bases). The V gene lost 3 bases and the J gene lost 5 bases, with 8 bases spanning the gap. The CDR3 is 13 residues long. The germline CDR1 and CDR2 sequences are SGHTA and FQGNSA. CDR3 nucleotide sequence: TGTGCCAGCAGCTTCGACAGAGATCAGCCCCAGCATTTT. This translates into CASSFDRDQPQHF.

With regard to this clonotype: The conserved phenylalanine or tryptophan normally closing the CDR3 is absent here, so this likely arose from a read error. The gene calls are TRBV6-1 and TRBJ2-5, with D possibly matching TRBD2 (7 bases). V was clipped by 6 bases and J by 5 bases, with 10 bases between them. This CDR3 spans 12 amino acids. Germline loops: CDR1 MNHNS, CDR2 SASEGT. The DNA for the CDR3 is TGTGCCAGCAGGGGGGGGCTGGAGACCCAGTACCTC. Translated, it gives CASRGGLETQYL.

This clonotype was observed at least ten times. The V and J genes are TRBV13 and TRBJ2-2; D gene ambiguous. Trimming shortened V by 0 bases and J by 2 bases, and 10 bases separated the two germline ends. Germline V gene data show CDR1 as PRHDT and CDR2 as FYEKMQ (reference sequence). This CDR3 spans 16 amino acids. Written as DNA, the CDR3 is TGTGCCAGCAGCTTAGGACAAATAACCAACACCGGGGAGCTGTTTTTT. Encoded protein: CASSLGQITNTGELFF.

The chain is built from TRBV5-1 and TRBJ2-5; 7 bases map to TRBD2. CDR3 length: 14 amino acids. V was clipped by 1 base and J by 5 bases; unmatched bases: 5. In germline, CDR1 is SGHRS, CDR2 YFSETQ. The CDR3 loop is CASSLNAGEETQYF. CDR3 DNA sequence: TGCGCCAGCAGCTTGAATGCGGGGGAGGAGACCCAGTACTTC.

The CDR3 loop reads CASSPKGDSNQPQHF. CDR3 DNA sequence: TGTGCCAGTAGTCCCAAGGGGGATAGCAATCAGCCCCAGCATTTT. The chain uses TRBV19 and TRBJ1-5; weak D call: TRBD1 (6 bases). Germline V gene data show CDR1 as LNHDA and CDR2 as SQIVND (reference sequence). The CDR3 extends over 15 amino acids. With 5 bases removed from V and 0 bases from J, the gap between germline ends came to 11 bases.

DNA for the CDR3: TGTGCCAGCAGCCCCGAGGCACCGAACACTGAAGCTTTCTTT. Amino acids: CASSPEAPNTEAFF. The V call is TRBV4-2, the J call TRBJ1-1, with D uncertain. Trimming took 4 bases from V and 1 from J, leaving 10 bases between them. The CDR3 covers 14 residues. Germline V gene lookup returns CDR1 LGHNA and CDR2 YNFKEQ.

This clonotype was counted a few times. This chain links TRBV20-1 with TRBJ2-2; possible D gene TRBD2, 6 bases. Germline V lookup: CDR1 DFQATT, CDR2 SNEGSKA (reference sequence). The CDR3 extends over 20 amino acids. Trimming took 0 bases from V and 0 from J, leaving 23 bases between them. As DNA, the CDR3 is TGCAGTGCTAGAGATCTGGAGGGAGAGGCCCAACTTTCGAACACCGGGGAGCTGTTTTTT. Its translation is CSARDLEGEAQLSNTGELFF.

Points on this clonotype: The likely explanation is a read error, given a far larger clone one base away. V and J are TRBV3-1 and TRBJ1-2; maybe TRBD1 (6 bases). This CDR3 has 13 residues. CDR1 LGHDT and CDR2 YNNKEL come from the germline V gene (reference sequence). CDR3 nucleotide sequence: TGTGCCGGCAGCTCGGGACAAGTCTATGGCTACACCTTC. It codes for CAGSSGQVYGYTF.

This clonotype was seen ten or more times. The chain combines TRBV28 with TRBJ2-5; the match to TRBD1 covers 7 bases. Trimming took 5 bases from V and 0 from J; bases not matched to a gene: 3. Germline lookup yields CDR1 MDHEN and CDR2 SYDVKM. The length of the CDR3 is 14 residues. DNA for the CDR3: TGTGCCAGCAGTCCAGGGGGTTACCAAGAGACCCAGTACTTC. Protein: CASSPGGYQETQYF. The full variable domain, rest sourced from reference TRBV28 and TRBJ2-5, is DVKVTQSSRYLVKRTGEKVFLECVQDMDHENMFWYRQDPGLGLRLIYFSYDVKMKEKGDIPEGYSVSREKKERFSLILESASTNQTSMYLCASSPGGYQETQYFGPGTRLLVL.

This clonotype showed up many times. This chain links TRBV7-2 with TRBJ1-1, with unresolved D. Trimming removed 3 bases at V and 3 bases at J, with 5 bases between. This CDR3 contains 12 residues. Looked up from germline, CDR1 is SGHTA and CDR2 is FQGNSA. In nucleotides, the CDR3 is TGTGCCAGCAGCTTTACGGACACTGAAGCTTTCTTT. Its translation is CASSFTDTEAFF.

The chain employs TRBV9 and TRBJ2-2; D is unresolved. The CDR3 runs 12 residues. The germline gives CDR1 SGDLS, CDR2 YYNGEE. The V gene lost 3 bases and the J gene lost 9 bases, with 9 bases spanning the gap. The CDR3 here is CASSAVGRELFF. CDR3 sequence (DNA): TGTGCCAGCAGCGCGGTAGGCCGGGAGCTGTTTTTT. The complete variable domain, with remaining parts taken from reference TRBV9 and TRBJ2-2, reads DSGVTQTPKHLITATGQRVTLRCSPRSGDLSVYWYQQSLDQGLQFLIQYYNGEERAKGNILERFSAQQFPDLHSELNLSSLELGDSALYFCASSAVGRELFFGEGSRLTVL.

Ten or more counts support this clonotype. The rearrangement links TRBV6-5 to TRBJ2-7; TRBD1 aligns across 9 bases. In germline, CDR1 is MNHEY, CDR2 SVGAGI. The CDR3 contains 15 residues. V gave up 1 base and J gave up 5 bases; unmatched junction bases: 6. CDR3 sequence reads: CASSYYGTGSHEQYF. The CDR3 region has the DNA TGTGCCAGCAGTTACTACGGGACAGGGTCCCACGAGCAGTACTTC.

This clonotype turned up a few times. The genes are TRBV29-1 and TRBJ2-7, with D unresolved. CDR3 length: 12 amino acids. Between the trimmed V and J ends, which lost 4 bases and 3 bases, there was a span of 10 bases. Germline CDR1 is SQVTM and CDR2 is ANQGSEA. The DNA of the CDR3 is TGCAGCGTTGCCTCCGGTTTCTACGAGCAGTACTTC. This codes for CSVASGFYEQYF.

This clonotype has a count of ten or more. The chain is built from TRBV18 and TRBJ2-5, with D hard to call. Germline V gene sequence: CDR1 KGHSH, CDR2 LQKENI. Trimming took off 3 bases at V and 0 bases at J, with 11 bases between the two ends. This CDR3 spans 15 amino acids. For the CDR3, the DNA is TGTGCCAGCTCACCCCGGCAGGCCTACCAAGAGACCCAGTACTTC. This sequence encodes CASSPRQAYQETQYF.

This clonotype was found a few times. The chain has TRBV5-1 and TRBJ1-1; the match to TRBD1 covers 9 bases. J gave up 11 bases and V 3 bases, and 5 bases lay outside the gene matches. From germline, CDR1 is SGHRS and CDR2 YFSETQ. This CDR3 is 12 amino acids long. The DNA for the CDR3 is TGCGCCAGCAGCTCCGGGACAGGGAGGGCTTTCTTT. Protein: CASSSGTGRAFF.

The rearrangement uses TRBV5-6 and TRBJ2-7; 9 nucleotides agree with TRBD2. CDR1 and CDR2 (germline): SGHDT, YYEEEE. J lost 4 bases, V lost 2 bases, and 4 bases had no gene match. This CDR3 has 14 residues. CDR3 sequence reads: CASSLGLAPYEQYF. The CDR3 nucleotides are TGTGCCAGCAGCTTAGGACTAGCGCCTTACGAGCAGTACTTC.

This clonotype was observed at least ten times. This chain connects TRBV3-1 to TRBJ2-7; D is undetermined. This CDR3 is built from 12 residues. Germline V lookup: CDR1 LGHDT, CDR2 YNNKEL (reference sequence). V was cut by 1 base and J by 5 bases, with 6 bases left in between. This CDR3 reads CASSQVSDEQYF. The CDR3 region has the DNA TGTGCCAGCAGCCAAGTTTCGGACGAGCAGTACTTC.